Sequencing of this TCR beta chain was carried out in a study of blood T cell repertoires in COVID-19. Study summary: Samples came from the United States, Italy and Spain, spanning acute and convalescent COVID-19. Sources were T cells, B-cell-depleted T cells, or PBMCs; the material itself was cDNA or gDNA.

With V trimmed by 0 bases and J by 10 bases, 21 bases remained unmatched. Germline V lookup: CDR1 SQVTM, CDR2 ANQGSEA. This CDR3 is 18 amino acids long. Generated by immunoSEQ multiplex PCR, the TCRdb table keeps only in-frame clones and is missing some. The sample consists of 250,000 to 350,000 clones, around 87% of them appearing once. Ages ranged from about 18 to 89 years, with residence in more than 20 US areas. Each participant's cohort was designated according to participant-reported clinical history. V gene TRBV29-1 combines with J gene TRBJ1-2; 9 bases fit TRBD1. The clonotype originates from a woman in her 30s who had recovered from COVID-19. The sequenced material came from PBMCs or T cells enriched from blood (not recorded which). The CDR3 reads CSVEDLATFLKQGALYTF. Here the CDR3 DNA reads TGCAGCGTTGAAGATTTGGCCACCTTCCTTAAACAGGGGGCCCTCTACACCTTC.